This is a list of T cell receptor beta chains from one sample in a study of blood T cell repertoires in COVID-19. The table came from immunoSEQ multiplex PCR; TCRdb's copy has only in-frame clones and leaves some out. Of 90,000 to 110,000 clones in the sample, about 80% are singletons; the top ten hold 15% to 20%. Sequenced sample: peripheral blood. These receptors came from a woman aged 70-85 years with acute or convalescent COVID-19. Each CDR3 is given with its conserved first and last residue. The order of the fields is clone size, D gene, V gene, J gene, CDR3 DNA, CDR3 protein. The D gene is left open where the match is weak. Only some rows state a clone size, as once, few, many or a class for expanded clones.

size: NA
D: TRBD1
V: TRBV19
J: TRBJ1-5
DNA: TGTGCCAGTAGTATCGACAGGGCGAGCAATCAGCCCCAGCATTTT
CDR3: CASSIDRASNQPQHF

size: NA
D: NA
V: TRBV3-1/TRBV3-2
J: TRBJ2-3
DNA: TGTGCCAGCAGCCGCCAGCGAGATACGCAGTATTTT
CDR3: CASSRQRDTQYF

size: NA
D: NA
V: TRBV7-6
J: TRBJ2-2
DNA: TGTGCCAGCAGCTTGCCAGGGGCCGGGGAGCTGTTTTTT
CDR3: CASSLPGAGELFF

size: NA
D: NA
V: TRBV6-6
J: TRBJ1-6
DNA: TGTGCCAGCAGTCCTACGGCGACAGGAAGTAATTCACCCCTCCACTTT
CDR3: CASSPTATGSNSPLHF

size: NA
D: TRBD1
V: TRBV6-4
J: TRBJ1-4
DNA: TGTGCCAGCAGTGACCCCCAGGGGGCGGGTGAAAAACTGTTTTTT
CDR3: CASSDPQGAGEKLFF

size: NA
D: TRBD2
V: TRBV2
J: TRBJ2-3
DNA: TGTGCCAGCACCCAAGGAGGGACTAGGGGGTTGGATACGCAGTATTTT
CDR3: CASTQGGTRGLDTQYF

size: NA
D: NA
V: TRBV28
J: TRBJ2-3
DNA: TGTGCCAGCAGTTTATTCACAGGGACCGTCACAGATACGCAGTATTTT
CDR3: CASSLFTGTVTDTQYF

size: few
D: NA
V: TRBV2
J: TRBJ1-5
DNA: TGTGCCAGCAGTGAGTGGGGGCGCAATCAGCCCCAGCATTTT
CDR3: CASSEWGRNQPQHF

size: few
D: TRBD1
V: TRBV5-1
J: TRBJ1-2
DNA: TGCGCCAGCAGCCCGAACGTGGGACAGAAAGCTAACTATGGCTACACCTTC
CDR3: CASSPNVGQKANYGYTF

size: NA
D: TRBD1
V: TRBV7-8
J: TRBJ1-2
DNA: TGTGCCAGCAGCTTAGGGGGACAGCGGTATGGCTACACCTTC
CDR3: CASSLGGQRYGYTF

size: NA
D: NA
V: TRBV12-5
J: TRBJ2-2
DNA: TGTGCTAGTGGTTTGGGACCTAGGGGTTCCGGGGAGCTGTTTTTT
CDR3: CASGLGPRGSGELFF

size: NA
D: NA
V: TRBV7-9
J: TRBJ1-1
DNA: TGTGCCAGCAGCCTCAATCAGGGGTACACTGAAGCTTTCTTT
CDR3: CASSLNQGYTEAFF

size: NA
D: NA
V: TRBV5-1
J: TRBJ2-7
DNA: TGCGCCAGCAGTTCGCCCCGACAGAACCCCTACGAGCAGTACTTC
CDR3: CASSSPRQNPYEQYF

size: NA
D: NA
V: TRBV27
J: TRBJ2-2
DNA: TGTGCCAGCAGTTTACAGGGTGGCACCGGGGAGCTGTTTTTT
CDR3: CASSLQGGTGELFF

size: few
D: TRBD2
V: TRBV18
J: TRBJ2-3
DNA: TGTGCCAGCTCACCTACGACTAGCGGAAGCACAGATACGCAGTATTTT
CDR3: CASSPTTSGSTDTQYF

size: NA
D: NA
V: TRBV5-1
J: TRBJ1-1
DNA: TGCGCCAGCAGCTTGCGACACTCCATGAACACTGAAGCTTTCTTT
CDR3: CASSLRHSMNTEAFF

size: NA
D: NA
V: TRBV5-1
J: TRBJ2-7
DNA: TGCGCCAGCAGCTTGCCAGCGGTAGCCTCGAAGCAGTACTTC
CDR3: CASSLPAVASKQYF

size: NA
D: NA
V: TRBV12-3/TRBV12-4
J: TRBJ1-4
DNA: TGTGCCAGCACCGGGACACAAAGGGAAAAACTGTTTTTT
CDR3: CASTGTQREKLFF

size: NA
D: NA
V: TRBV6-5
J: TRBJ1-2
DNA: TGTGCCAGCAGAAGCCCCCGAGCAGGCTACACCTTC
CDR3: CASRSPRAGYTF

size: NA
D: NA
V: TRBV2
J: TRBJ2-5
DNA: TGTGCCAGCAGTCGTCAGGGATTACAAGAGACCCAGTACTTC
CDR3: CASSRQGLQETQYF

size: NA
D: TRBD2
V: TRBV7-9
J: TRBJ2-1
DNA: TGTGCCAGCAGCTTATACACCCCTAGCGGGGGGAGTGATCCGTTCTTC
CDR3: CASSLYTPSGGSDPFF

size: NA
D: TRBD1
V: TRBV3-1/TRBV3-2
J: TRBJ1-2
DNA: TGTGCCAGCAGCCGCGGGACAGCCTATGGCTACACCTTC
CDR3: CASSRGTAYGYTF